This TCR beta chain was profiled in a study of cytomegalovirus exposure and HLA in healthy donors. V dropped 2 bases and J dropped 4 bases, with 6 bases sitting between them. CDR3 length equals 13 residues. Germline lookup yields CDR1 MDHEN and CDR2 SYDVKM. The study ran its PCR with 60 Vbeta and 13 Jbeta primers. TCRdb's table, derived via immunoSEQ multiplex PCR, lists solely in-frame clones and lacks some. The table has about 83,000 clones, approximately 80% seen once; the top ten hold about 2%. The chain is built from TRBV28 and TRBJ2-1; TRBD2 might be the D (6 bases). The TCR was taken from a woman aged 25 to 39 in good health and CMV-seronegative. Sequencing was done on a sample of PBMCs. The CDR3 protein is CASSLGTYNEQFF. The CDR3 nucleotides read TGTGCCAGCAGTTTAGGGACTTACAATGAGCAGTTCTTC. Full variable domain (missing parts from reference TRBV28 and TRBJ2-1): DVKVTQSSRYLVKRTGEKVFLECVQDMDHENMFWYRQDPGLGLRLIYFSYDVKMKEKGDIPEGYSVSREKKERFSLILESASTNQTSMYLCASSLGTYNEQFFGPGTRLTVL.